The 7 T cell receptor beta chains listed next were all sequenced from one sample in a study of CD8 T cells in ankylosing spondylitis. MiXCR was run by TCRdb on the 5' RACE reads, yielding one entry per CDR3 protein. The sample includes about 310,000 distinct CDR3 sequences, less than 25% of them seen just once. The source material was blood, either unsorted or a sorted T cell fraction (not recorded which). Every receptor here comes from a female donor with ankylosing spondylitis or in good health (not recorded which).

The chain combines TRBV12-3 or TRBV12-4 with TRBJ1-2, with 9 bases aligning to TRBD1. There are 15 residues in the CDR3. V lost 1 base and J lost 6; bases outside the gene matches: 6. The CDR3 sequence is CASSLEGTGRDGYTF. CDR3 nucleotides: TGTGCCAGCAGTTTAGAGGGGACAGGGCGGGATGGCTACACCTTC.

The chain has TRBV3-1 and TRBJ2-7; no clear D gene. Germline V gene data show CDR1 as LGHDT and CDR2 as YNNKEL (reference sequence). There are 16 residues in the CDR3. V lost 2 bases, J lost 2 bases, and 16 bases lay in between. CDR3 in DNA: TGTGCCAGCAGCCAACCCATCGGTGGGCAGCCCTACGAGCAGTACTTC. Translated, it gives CASSQPIGGQPYEQYF.

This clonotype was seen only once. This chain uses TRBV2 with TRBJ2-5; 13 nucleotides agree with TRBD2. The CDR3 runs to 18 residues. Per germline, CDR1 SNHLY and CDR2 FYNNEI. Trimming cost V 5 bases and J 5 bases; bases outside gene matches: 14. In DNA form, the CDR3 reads TGTGCCAGCAGTCCTGGACTAGCGGGAGCCCCGATCGGGGAGACCCAGTACTTC. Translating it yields CASSPGLAGAPIGETQYF.

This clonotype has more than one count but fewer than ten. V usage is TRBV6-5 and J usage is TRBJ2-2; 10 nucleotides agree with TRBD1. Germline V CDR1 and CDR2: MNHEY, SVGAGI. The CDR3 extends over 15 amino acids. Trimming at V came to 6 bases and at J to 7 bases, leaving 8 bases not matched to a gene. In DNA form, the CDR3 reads TGTGCCAGCAGCTACCGGACAGGGGGGATCGGGGAGCTGTTTTTT. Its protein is CASSYRTGGIGELFF.

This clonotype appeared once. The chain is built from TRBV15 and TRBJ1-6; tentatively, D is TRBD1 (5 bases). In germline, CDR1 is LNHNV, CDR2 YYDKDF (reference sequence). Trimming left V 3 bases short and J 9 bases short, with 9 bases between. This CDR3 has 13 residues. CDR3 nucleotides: TGTGCCACCAGCAGGGGTACAGGTTCACCCCTCCACTTT. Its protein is CATSRGTGSPLHF.

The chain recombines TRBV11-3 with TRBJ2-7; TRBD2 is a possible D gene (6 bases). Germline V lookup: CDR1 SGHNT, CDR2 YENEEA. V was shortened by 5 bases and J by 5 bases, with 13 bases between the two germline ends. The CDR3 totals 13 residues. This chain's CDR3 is CASSPRRGDEQYF. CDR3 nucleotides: TGTGCCAGCAGCCCACGGCGGGGAGACGAGCAGTACTTC.

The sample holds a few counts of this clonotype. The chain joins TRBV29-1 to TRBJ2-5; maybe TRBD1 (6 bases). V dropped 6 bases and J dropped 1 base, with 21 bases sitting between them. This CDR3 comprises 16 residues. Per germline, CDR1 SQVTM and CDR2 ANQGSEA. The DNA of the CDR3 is TGCAGCGTCGACGATTCGGACAGATCGACCCAAGAGACCCAGTACTTC. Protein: CSVDDSDRSTQETQYF.